This is a list of T cell receptor beta chains from one sample in a study of T cell repertoires in cytomegalovirus infection. These receptors lack a known antigen. In TCRdb, the reads were re-called with MiXCR into one record per CDR3 protein. The sample contains nearly 700,000 distinct CDR3 sequences, roughly a third of which appear only once. Specimen: cultured PBMCs, collected from culture after CMV antigen stimulation. Receptor source: a human donor in good health (CMV status not recorded). Some clones in this sample may be carry-over from other donors' samples. Each CDR3 is given with its conserved first and last residue. A D gene is named only where the DNA matches it firmly. Size is stated for part of the rows, as once, few or many counts, or as a class when the clone is expanded.

d_call: NA
j_call: TRBJ1-4
clone_size: NA
v_call: TRBV12-3/TRBV12-4
cdr3_aa: CASSLQIYNEKLFF
cdr3_nt: TGTGCCAGCAGCCTACAGATCTATAATGAAAAACTGTTTTTT

d_call: TRBD2
j_call: TRBJ2-1
clone_size: NA
v_call: TRBV6-2/TRBV6-3
cdr3_aa: CATLGTSGRRNNEQFF
cdr3_nt: TGTGCCACCCTAGGGACTAGCGGGAGGCGGAACAATGAGCAGTTCTTC

d_call: NA
j_call: TRBJ1-3
clone_size: few
v_call: TRBV12-3/TRBV12-4
cdr3_aa: CASSLAGLGNTIYF
cdr3_nt: TGTGCCAGCAGTTTGGCGGGGCTGGGTAACACCATATATTTT

d_call: NA
j_call: TRBJ2-7
clone_size: few
v_call: TRBV20-1
cdr3_aa: CSASRARGVYEQYF
cdr3_nt: TGCAGTGCTAGCCGGGCGCGCGGTGTCTACGAGCAGTACTTC

d_call: NA
j_call: TRBJ1-6
clone_size: NA
v_call: TRBV5-4
cdr3_aa: CASSWAGRRNSSPLHF
cdr3_nt: TGTGCCAGCAGCTGGGCTGGCCGAAGGAATAGCTCACCCCTCCACTTT

d_call: NA
j_call: TRBJ2-1
clone_size: few
v_call: TRBV7-2
cdr3_aa: CASSLTVREEQFF
cdr3_nt: TGTGCCAGCAGCCTTACGGTTCGTGAGGAGCAGTTCTTC

d_call: TRBD2
j_call: TRBJ2-3
clone_size: few
v_call: TRBV19
cdr3_aa: CASSTSGGYTDTQYF
cdr3_nt: TGTGCCAGTAGTACCAGCGGGGGATACACAGATACGCAGTATTTT

d_call: NA
j_call: TRBJ2-5
clone_size: NA
v_call: TRBV19
cdr3_aa: CASRQPYEETQYF
cdr3_nt: TGTGCCAGTAGACAGCCTTACGAAGAGACCCAGTACTTC

d_call: NA
j_call: TRBJ1-1
clone_size: NA
v_call: TRBV12-3/TRBV12-4
cdr3_aa: CASSTYPPQAAFF
cdr3_nt: TGTGCCAGCAGTACGTACCCCCCCCAGGCAGCTTTCTTT

d_call: NA
j_call: TRBJ1-1
clone_size: NA
v_call: TRBV15
cdr3_aa: CATSSLDRYTEAFF
cdr3_nt: TGTGCCACCAGCAGCCTAGACAGGTACACTGAAGCTTTCTTT

d_call: TRBD1
j_call: TRBJ2-7
clone_size: NA
v_call: TRBV7-2
cdr3_aa: CASSLAADRVMGEQYF
cdr3_nt: TGTGCCAGCAGCTTAGCTGCGGACAGGGTAATGGGGGAGCAGTACTTC

d_call: NA
j_call: TRBJ2-3
clone_size: NA
v_call: TRBV19
cdr3_aa: CASRALGTGTDTQYF
cdr3_nt: TGTGCCAGTAGGGCCCTGGGTACGGGCACAGATACGCAGTATTTT

d_call: NA
j_call: TRBJ1-5
clone_size: NA
v_call: TRBV19
cdr3_aa: CASSRDYNQPQHF
cdr3_nt: TGTGCCAGTAGCCGGGATTACAATCAGCCCCAGCATTTT

d_call: NA
j_call: TRBJ2-5
clone_size: NA
v_call: TRBV11-2
cdr3_aa: CASGAPQETQYF
cdr3_nt: TGTGCCAGCGGGGCCCCCCAAGAGACCCAGTACTTC

d_call: NA
j_call: TRBJ1-2
clone_size: NA
v_call: TRBV12-3/TRBV12-4
cdr3_aa: CASSLRHFYGYTF
cdr3_nt: TGTGCCAGCAGTTTAAGACACTTCTATGGCTACACCTTC

d_call: TRBD1
j_call: TRBJ1-1
clone_size: few
v_call: TRBV7-2
cdr3_aa: CASSPKGTGDEAFF
cdr3_nt: TGTGCCAGCAGCCCGAAGGGGACAGGAGACGAAGCTTTCTTT

d_call: TRBD1
j_call: TRBJ2-1
clone_size: NA
v_call: TRBV6-6
cdr3_aa: CASSSPGTGGHNEQFF
cdr3_nt: TGTGCCAGCAGTTCCCCCGGGACAGGGGGCCACAATGAGCAGTTCTTC

d_call: NA
j_call: TRBJ2-5
clone_size: few
v_call: TRBV7-8
cdr3_aa: CASSLGDSTATQYF
cdr3_nt: TGTGCCAGCAGCTTAGGGGACTCAACAGCGACCCAGTACTTC

d_call: NA
j_call: TRBJ2-7
clone_size: many
v_call: TRBV19
cdr3_aa: CASSIGGYEQYF
cdr3_nt: TGTGCCAGCTCCATCGGCGGGTACGAGCAGTACTTC

d_call: TRBD1
j_call: TRBJ2-7
clone_size: NA
v_call: TRBV19
cdr3_aa: CASSIDGTGSIYEQYF
cdr3_nt: TGTGCCAGTAGTATAGATGGGACAGGGTCTATCTACGAGCAGTACTTC

d_call: TRBD1
j_call: TRBJ1-5
clone_size: few
v_call: TRBV6-1
cdr3_aa: CASSEVGQEYVPQHF
cdr3_nt: TGTGCCAGCAGTGAAGTGGGACAGGAGTACGTGCCCCAGCATTTT

d_call: NA
j_call: TRBJ1-4
clone_size: few
v_call: TRBV11-2
cdr3_aa: CASSEDSFNEKLFF
cdr3_nt: TGTGCCAGCAGCGAAGACAGTTTTAATGAAAAACTGTTTTTT

d_call: TRBD2
j_call: TRBJ2-5
clone_size: few
v_call: TRBV4-2
cdr3_aa: CASSPRTRETQYF
cdr3_nt: TGTGCCAGCAGCCCCAGGACTAGGGAGACCCAGTACTTC

d_call: NA
j_call: TRBJ2-7
clone_size: few
v_call: TRBV3-1
cdr3_aa: CASSQGLSYKQYF
cdr3_nt: TGTGCCAGCAGCCAAGGGCTCTCGTATAAGCAGTACTTC

d_call: TRBD1
j_call: TRBJ2-2
clone_size: NA
v_call: TRBV6-1
cdr3_aa: CASMGQGIPGELFF
cdr3_nt: TGTGCCAGCATGGGACAGGGGATCCCCGGGGAGCTGTTTTTT

d_call: NA
j_call: TRBJ2-1
clone_size: NA
v_call: TRBV5-4
cdr3_aa: CASKQSGVADYNEQFF
cdr3_nt: TGTGCCAGCAAACAGAGTGGAGTAGCGGATTACAATGAGCAGTTCTTC

d_call: TRBD2
j_call: TRBJ2-3
clone_size: few
v_call: TRBV20-1
cdr3_aa: CSAWTSGRYTQYF
cdr3_nt: TGCAGTGCTTGGACTAGCGGGAGGTATACGCAGTATTTT

d_call: TRBD2
j_call: TRBJ2-7
clone_size: many
v_call: TRBV7-6
cdr3_aa: CASSAGDDAYEQYF
cdr3_nt: TGTGCCAGCAGCGCGGGGGACGATGCCTACGAGCAGTACTTC

d_call: TRBD1
j_call: TRBJ1-4
clone_size: few
v_call: TRBV7-9
cdr3_aa: CASRPDRDHATNEKLFF
cdr3_nt: TGTGCCAGCAGACCAGACAGGGACCACGCAACTAATGAAAAACTGTTTTTT

d_call: NA
j_call: TRBJ1-1
clone_size: NA
v_call: TRBV5-6
cdr3_aa: CASNSPSSTDEAFF
cdr3_nt: TGTGCCAGCAATTCCCCCTCCTCAACGGATGAAGCTTTCTTT

d_call: TRBD2
j_call: TRBJ2-2
clone_size: few
v_call: TRBV6-1
cdr3_aa: CASGGGRGTGELFF
cdr3_nt: TGTGCCAGCGGGGGAGGGCGGGGCACCGGGGAGCTGTTTTTT

d_call: TRBD1
j_call: TRBJ2-7
clone_size: NA
v_call: TRBV6-2/TRBV6-3
cdr3_aa: CASSYPRGPKSQGAVCEQYF
cdr3_nt: TGTGCCAGCAGTTACCCACGAGGCCCAAAATCTCAGGGGGCTGTCTGCGAGCAGTACTTC

d_call: NA
j_call: TRBJ2-5
clone_size: NA
v_call: TRBV29-1
cdr3_aa: CSVVARGGQETQYF
cdr3_nt: TGCAGCGTTGTAGCGCGGGGTGGGCAAGAGACCCAGTACTTC

d_call: NA
j_call: TRBJ1-2
clone_size: NA
v_call: TRBV29-1
cdr3_aa: CSAGREGTIGYTF
cdr3_nt: TGCAGCGCTGGCCGGGAGGGTACAATAGGCTACACCTTC

d_call: NA
j_call: TRBJ1-4
clone_size: once
v_call: TRBV11-2
cdr3_aa: CASSLVGPTATNEKLFF
cdr3_nt: TGTGCCAGCAGCTTAGTGGGACCGACAGCAACTAATGAAAAACTGTTTTTT

d_call: NA
j_call: TRBJ2-7
clone_size: NA
v_call: TRBV6-1
cdr3_aa: CAGSDVFRYEQYF
cdr3_nt: TGTGCCGGCAGTGATGTCTTCCGGTACGAGCAGTACTTC

d_call: NA
j_call: TRBJ2-3
clone_size: NA
v_call: TRBV19
cdr3_aa: CASSIDLGQRTQYF
cdr3_nt: TGTGCCAGTAGTATAGATCTGGGACAAAGGACGCAGTATTTT

d_call: NA
j_call: TRBJ2-7
clone_size: few
v_call: TRBV7-8
cdr3_aa: CASSLARGEDYSYEQYF
cdr3_nt: TGTGCCAGCAGCTTAGCCCGAGGGGAGGATTACTCCTACGAGCAGTACTTC

d_call: TRBD2
j_call: TRBJ2-3
clone_size: few
v_call: TRBV12-5
cdr3_aa: CASARGGPYSTDTQYF
cdr3_nt: TGTGCTAGTGCTCGGGGGGGCCCTTATAGCACAGATACGCAGTATTTT

d_call: NA
j_call: TRBJ1-5
clone_size: NA
v_call: TRBV6-1
cdr3_aa: CASYPGPHSNQPQHF
cdr3_nt: TGTGCCTCGTACCCCGGACCTCATAGCAATCAGCCCCAGCATTTT

d_call: NA
j_call: TRBJ2-1
clone_size: NA
v_call: TRBV4-1
cdr3_aa: CASSQSKVEQFF
cdr3_nt: TGCGCCAGCAGCCAAAGTAAGGTTGAGCAGTTCTTC

d_call: NA
j_call: TRBJ1-2
clone_size: few
v_call: TRBV10-2
cdr3_aa: CASSDPGGGHGYTF
cdr3_nt: TGCGCCAGCAGTGACCCCGGGGGCGGTCATGGCTACACCTTC

d_call: NA
j_call: TRBJ1-5
clone_size: few
v_call: TRBV7-2
cdr3_aa: CASSLGSRSNQPQHF
cdr3_nt: TGTGCCAGCAGCTTAGGGTCCCGGTCAAATCAGCCCCAGCATTTT

d_call: NA
j_call: TRBJ2-6
clone_size: NA
v_call: TRBV20-1
cdr3_aa: CSARARGGANVLTF
cdr3_nt: TGCAGTGCTAGAGCAAGAGGAGGGGCCAACGTCCTGACTTTC

d_call: NA
j_call: TRBJ1-2
clone_size: NA
v_call: TRBV7-9
cdr3_aa: CASSPRSGDTNSYGYTF
cdr3_nt: TGTGCCAGCAGCCCTCGGTCGGGAGACACTAACTCCTATGGCTACACCTTC

d_call: TRBD1
j_call: TRBJ2-2
clone_size: NA
v_call: TRBV7-8
cdr3_aa: CASTKDRWRANTGELFF
cdr3_nt: TGTGCCAGCACCAAGGACAGGTGGCGAGCGAACACCGGGGAGCTGTTTTTT

d_call: NA
j_call: TRBJ2-3
clone_size: once
v_call: TRBV5-4
cdr3_aa: CASSLQSFSTDTQYF
cdr3_nt: TGTGCCAGCAGCTTGCAGTCTTTTAGCACAGATACGCAGTATTTT

d_call: TRBD2
j_call: TRBJ2-3
clone_size: NA
v_call: TRBV20-1
cdr3_aa: CSASRTSLTDTQYF
cdr3_nt: TGCAGTGCTAGTAGGACTAGCCTTACAGATACGCAGTATTTT

d_call: NA
j_call: TRBJ2-3
clone_size: NA
v_call: TRBV5-4
cdr3_aa: CASSRWGASLRTQYF
cdr3_nt: TGTGCCAGCAGCCGATGGGGGGCCTCTTTACGTACGCAGTATTTT

d_call: NA
j_call: TRBJ2-7
clone_size: NA
v_call: TRBV4-3
cdr3_aa: CASSQASGSEQYF
cdr3_nt: TGCGCCAGCAGCCAAGCGAGTGGGTCCGAGCAGTACTTC

d_call: TRBD1
j_call: TRBJ1-1
clone_size: few
v_call: TRBV28
cdr3_aa: CASSVFDRANTEAFF
cdr3_nt: TGTGCCAGCAGTGTTTTCGACAGGGCCAACACTGAAGCTTTCTTT

d_call: NA
j_call: TRBJ1-5
clone_size: few
v_call: TRBV12-3/TRBV12-4
cdr3_aa: CASSNTGTDANQPQHF
cdr3_nt: TGTGCCAGCAGCAACACCGGGACCGATGCCAATCAGCCCCAGCATTTT

d_call: NA
j_call: TRBJ1-1
clone_size: NA
v_call: TRBV20-1
cdr3_aa: CSATGGHSNTEAFF
cdr3_nt: TGCAGTGCTACGGGGGGACACTCTAACACTGAAGCTTTCTTT

d_call: NA
j_call: TRBJ2-7
clone_size: few
v_call: TRBV5-1
cdr3_aa: CASSRGTLPLVAYEQYF
cdr3_nt: TGCGCCAGCAGTCGAGGGACACTCCCCTTAGTCGCCTACGAGCAGTACTTC

d_call: NA
j_call: TRBJ1-1
clone_size: NA
v_call: TRBV4-3
cdr3_aa: CASSQENPYSNTEAFF
cdr3_nt: TGCGCCAGCAGCCAAGAGAACCCATATTCGAACACTGAAGCTTTCTTT

d_call: NA
j_call: TRBJ1-1
clone_size: many
v_call: TRBV7-2
cdr3_aa: CASSFSGMNTEAFF
cdr3_nt: TGTGCCAGCAGCTTCTCAGGGATGAACACTGAAGCTTTCTTT

d_call: TRBD1
j_call: TRBJ2-1
clone_size: NA
v_call: TRBV5-1
cdr3_aa: CASRTDRGSSYNEQFF
cdr3_nt: TGCGCCAGCAGGACGGACAGGGGAAGCTCCTACAATGAGCAGTTCTTC

d_call: NA
j_call: TRBJ1-1
clone_size: NA
v_call: TRBV6-1
cdr3_aa: CASSYGGGRTEAFF
cdr3_nt: TGTGCCAGCAGTTATGGAGGGGGACGAACTGAAGCTTTCTTT

d_call: TRBD2
j_call: TRBJ2-1
clone_size: few
v_call: TRBV6-6
cdr3_aa: CASRAGGRNEQFF
cdr3_nt: TGTGCCAGCCGGGCGGGGGGGCGAAATGAGCAGTTCTTC